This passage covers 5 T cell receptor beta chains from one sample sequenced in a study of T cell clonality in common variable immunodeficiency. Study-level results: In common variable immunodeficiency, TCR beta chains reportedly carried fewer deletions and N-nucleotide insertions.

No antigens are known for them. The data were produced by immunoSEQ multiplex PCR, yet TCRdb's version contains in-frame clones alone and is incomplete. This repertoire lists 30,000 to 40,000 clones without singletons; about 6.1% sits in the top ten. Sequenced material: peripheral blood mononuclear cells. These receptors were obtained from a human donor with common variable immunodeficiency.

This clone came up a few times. The sequenced part of the CDR3 DNA is TGTGCCAGCAGTGAAGTTATGGGACTTTTCCAAGAGACC. Protein product: CASSEVMGLFQET. The complete CDR3 protein is CASSEVMGLFQETQYF. The J gene is TRBJ2-5, the V gene TRBV6-1, with a weak D call TRBD2 (6 bases). The observed sequence ends 3 residues before the CDR3 terminus, with the missing tail filled in from the germline J gene. The CDR3 is made up of 16 amino acids. Germline values: CDR1 MNHNS, CDR2 SASEGT. The V and J ends lost 1 base and 1 base respectively, with 13 bases between them.

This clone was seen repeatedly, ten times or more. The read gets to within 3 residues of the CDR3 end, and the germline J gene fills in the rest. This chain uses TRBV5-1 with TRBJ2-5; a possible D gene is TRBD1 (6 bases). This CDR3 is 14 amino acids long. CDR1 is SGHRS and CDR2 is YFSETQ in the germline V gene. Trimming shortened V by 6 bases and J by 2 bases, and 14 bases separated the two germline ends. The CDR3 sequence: CASTPPGQQETQYF. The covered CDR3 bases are TGCGCCAGCACCCCCCCGGGACAACAAGAGACC.

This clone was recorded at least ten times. The DNA read from the CDR3 is TGTGCCACCTCCCGAGGCGGTGGAAACTATGGC. It yields the protein CATSRGGGNYG. The complete CDR3 sequence is CATSRGGGNYGYTF. This chain connects TRBV19 to TRBJ1-2; D is unclear. The missing CDR3 end, 3 residues past where the read stops, is filled in from the germline J gene. Germline CDR1 is LNHDA and CDR2 is SQIVND (reference sequence). The CDR3 length is 14 residues. V was cut by 10 bases and J by 2 bases, with 17 bases left in between.

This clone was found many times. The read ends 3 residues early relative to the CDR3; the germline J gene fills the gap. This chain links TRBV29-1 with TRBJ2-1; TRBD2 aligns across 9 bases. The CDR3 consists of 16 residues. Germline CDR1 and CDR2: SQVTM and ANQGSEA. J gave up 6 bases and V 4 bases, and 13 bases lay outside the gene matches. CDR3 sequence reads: CSVVAGAGGAGNEQFF. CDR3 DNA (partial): TGCAGCGTTGTCGCTGGGGCGGGGGGGGCCGGCAATGAG.

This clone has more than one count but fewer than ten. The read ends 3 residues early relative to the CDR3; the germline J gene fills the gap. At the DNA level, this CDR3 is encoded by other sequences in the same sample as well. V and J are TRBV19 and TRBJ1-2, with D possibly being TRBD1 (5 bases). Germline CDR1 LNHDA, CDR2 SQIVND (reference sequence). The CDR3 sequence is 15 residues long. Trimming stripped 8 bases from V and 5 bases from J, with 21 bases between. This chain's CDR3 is CASRASGGTAYGYTF. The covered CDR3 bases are TGTGCCAGTCGGGCCTCGGGGGGGACGGCGTATGGC.